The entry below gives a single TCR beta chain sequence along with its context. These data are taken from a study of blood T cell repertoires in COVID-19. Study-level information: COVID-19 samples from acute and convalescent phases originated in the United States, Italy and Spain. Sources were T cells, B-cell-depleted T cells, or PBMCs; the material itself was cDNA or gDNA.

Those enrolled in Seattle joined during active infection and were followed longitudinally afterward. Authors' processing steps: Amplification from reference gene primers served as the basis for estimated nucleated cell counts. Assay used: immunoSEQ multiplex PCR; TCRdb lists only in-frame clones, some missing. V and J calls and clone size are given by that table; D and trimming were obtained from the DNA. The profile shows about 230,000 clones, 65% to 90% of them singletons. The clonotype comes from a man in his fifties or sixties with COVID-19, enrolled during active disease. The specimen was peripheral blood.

DNA of the CDR3: TGTGCCAGCAGCTTAAGGGGTTTCGAGGGCTACACCTTC. Protein product: CASSLRGFEGYTF. This sequence joins TRBV7-2 and TRBJ1-2; perhaps TRBD1 as D (5 bases). There are 13 residues in the CDR3. The V gene lost 2 bases and the J gene lost 8 bases, with 12 bases spanning the gap. Germline CDR1 reads SGHTA; CDR2 reads FQGNSA.